Each of the 29 T cell receptor beta chains below was sequenced from the same sample in a study of cytomegalovirus exposure and HLA in healthy donors. It was with 60 Vbeta and 13 Jbeta primers that the PCR ran. Libraries were prepared by immunoSEQ multiplex PCR; TCRdb keeps only in-frame clonotypes and omits some of them. This sample has over 150,000 clones; 80% occur once, and the top ten carry 6% to 7.5%. Source material: PBMCs. These receptors were collected from a man under 40 in good health and CMV-seropositive.

The chain links TRBV5-8 to TRBJ2-1, with TRBD1 as a possible D gene (5 bases). Germline V CDR1 and CDR2: SGHTS, YDEGEE. V lost 5 bases, J lost 1 base, and 19 bases lay in between. The CDR3 is made up of 17 amino acids. Here the CDR3 DNA reads TGTGCCAGCAGGGGTGGAGAACAGGTTAAATCCTACAATGAGCAGTTCTTC. Its translation: CASRGGEQVKSYNEQFF.

The rearrangement uses TRBV19 and TRBJ1-6; 7 nucleotides line up with TRBD1. The CDR3 covers 16 residues. Germline V gene lookup returns CDR1 LNHDA and CDR2 SQIVND (reference sequence). Trimming cost V 2 bases and J 4 bases; bases outside gene matches: 5. CDR3 bases: TGTGCCAGTAGTATAAGCGGCAGGGGGTATAATTCACCCCTCCACTTT. Translated: CASSISGRGYNSPLHF.

V gene TRBV5-1 combines with J gene TRBJ2-1, with D possibly matching TRBD1 (6 bases). Trimming took off 8 bases at V and 3 bases at J, with 15 bases between the two ends. This CDR3 comprises 14 residues. From germline, CDR1 is SGHRS and CDR2 YFSETQ. CDR3 bases: TGCGCCAGTAAGTCCCGGGACAACTACAATGAGCAGTTCTTC. Translation: CASKSRDNYNEQFF.

The chain links TRBV6-5 to TRBJ1-1, with 10 nucleotides matching TRBD1. With V trimmed by 5 bases and J by 0 bases, 3 bases remained unmatched. Looked up from germline, CDR1 is MNHEY and CDR2 is SVGAGI. The CDR3 is 15 residues long. This CDR3 is CASSLGTGVNTEAFF. DNA for the CDR3: TGTGCCAGCAGTCTTGGGACAGGGGTGAACACTGAAGCTTTCTTT.

This clone was counted a single time. This chain links TRBV25-1 with TRBJ2-7; 9 nucleotides align to TRBD1. Trimming cost V 3 bases and J 13 bases; bases outside gene matches: 13. The CDR3 is 14 amino acids. Germline V gives CDR1 MGHDK, CDR2 SYGVNS. This CDR3 reads CASSEARDRAEVYF. In DNA, the CDR3 is TGTGCCAGCAGTGAGGCCAGGGACAGGGCTGAGGTATACTTC.

The chain uses TRBV7-9 and TRBJ2-1; TRBD2 matches at 7 bases. The CDR3 length is 19 residues. V gave up 1 base and J gave up 3 bases; unmatched junction bases: 15. Germline CDR1 reads SEHNR; CDR2 reads FQNEAQ (reference sequence). In nucleotides, the CDR3 is TGTGCCAGCAGCTTAGGTAGTCCGTCTAGCGGAAGTGGCTACAATGAGCAGTTCTTC. Translation: CASSLGSPSSGSGYNEQFF. The full variable domain, its missing parts supplied by reference TRBV7-9 and TRBJ2-1, is DTGVSQNPRHKITKRGQNVTFRCDPISEHNRLYWYRQTLGQGPEFLTYFQNEAQLEKSRLLSDRFSAERPKGSFSTLEIQRTEQGDSAMYLCASSLGSPSSGSGYNEQFFGPGTRLTVL.

The chain joins TRBV7-9 to TRBJ1-1; TRBD1 matches 8 bases. The CDR3 loop spans 18 amino acids. Germline loops: CDR1 SEHNR, CDR2 FQNEAQ (reference sequence). The J segment lost 3 bases and the V segment lost 2 bases, leaving 14 bases of the junction unmatched. The CDR3 DNA reads TGTGCCAGCAGCTTAATCAGCAGGGGGCGGGCGTCCGACACTGAAGCTTTCTTT. The encoded protein is CASSLISRGRASDTEAFF.

This rearrangement joins TRBV7-2 to TRBJ2-6, with a possible D match to TRBD1 (5 bases). This CDR3 has 15 amino acids. Germline CDR1 is SGHTA and CDR2 is FQGNSA. V was trimmed by 4 bases and J by 0 bases, leaving 7 bases between them. CDR3 in amino acids: CASSYRTSGANVLTF. CDR3 in DNA: TGTGCCAGCAGCTACAGGACCTCTGGGGCCAACGTCCTGACTTTC.

V is TRBV28 and J is TRBJ2-7; weak D call: TRBD2 (6 bases). V gave up 8 bases and J gave up 2 bases, with 13 bases separating them. The germline gives CDR1 MDHEN, CDR2 SYDVKM. The CDR3 sequence is 13 residues long. CDR3 sequence (DNA): TGTGCCAGCTTGGGGGGTAGCCCCTACGAGCAGTACTTC. It is translated as CASLGGSPYEQYF.

The chain is built from TRBV25-1 and TRBJ2-1, with D unresolved. The V gene's germline CDR1 is MGHDK and CDR2 SYGVNS. Trimming took 0 bases from V and 5 from J, leaving 11 bases between them. This CDR3 is built from 15 residues. CDR3: CASSEYRAGNNEQFF. The CDR3 DNA is TGTGCCAGCAGTGAATATCGAGCAGGTAACAATGAGCAGTTCTTC.

The chain has TRBV29-1 and TRBJ2-3; D is undetermined. Germline-derived CDR1 and CDR2 are SQVTM and ANQGSEA. Trimming shortened V by 4 bases and J by 1 base, and 12 bases separated the two germline ends. This CDR3 contains 14 residues. Here the CDR3 reads CSVVWSQGTDTQYF. DNA for the CDR3: TGCAGCGTTGTCTGGTCGCAGGGCACAGATACGCAGTATTTT.

The chain uses TRBV7-9 and TRBJ1-6; 7 bases are a match to TRBD1. Germline V gene lookup returns CDR1 SEHNR and CDR2 FQNEAQ (reference sequence). CDR3 length equals 18 residues. V was clipped by 5 bases and J by 0 bases; unmatched bases: 10. Here the CDR3 DNA reads TGTGCCAGCAGCGTACACCGGGACAGAAGCTCCTATAATTCACCCCTCCACTTT. This codes for CASSVHRDRSSYNSPLHF.

The rearrangement links TRBV9 to TRBJ2-5, with a possible D match to TRBD2 (5 bases). Trimming took off 0 bases at V and 4 bases at J, with 7 bases between the two ends. The CDR3 is made up of 13 amino acids. Germline lookup yields CDR1 SGDLS and CDR2 YYNGEE. The CDR3 is CASSVAGRETQYF. The CDR3 DNA follows: TGTGCCAGCAGCGTAGCTGGGAGAGAGACCCAGTACTTC.

J is TRBJ1-3 and V is TRBV15; maybe TRBD1 (6 bases). CDR1 and CDR2 from the germline V gene are LNHNV and YYDKDF (reference sequence). Trimming removed 2 bases at V and 0 bases at J, with 14 bases between. This CDR3 contains 17 residues. In nucleotides, the CDR3 is TGTGCCACCAGCAGAAACAGGGTGAAGGGCTCTGGAAACACCATATATTTT. Amino acids: CATSRNRVKGSGNTIYF. The full variable domain, with the rest looked up from reference TRBV15 and TRBJ1-3, is DAMVIQNPRYQVTQFGKPVTLSCSQTLNHNVMYWYQQKSSQAPKLLFHYYDKDFNNEADTPDNFQSRRPNTSFCFLDIRSPGLGDTAMYLCATSRNRVKGSGNTIYFGEGSWLTVV.

CDR3 DNA: TGCGCCAGCAGCTATGGACAGGGGGGAGACTATGGCTACACCTTC. It specifies CASSYGQGGDYGYTF. The chain employs TRBV5-1 and TRBJ1-2, with 10 bases aligning to TRBD1. J lost 3 bases, V lost 3 bases, and 5 bases had no gene match. Germline CDR1 and CDR2: SGHRS and YFSETQ. This CDR3 has 15 amino acids.

The V and J genes are TRBV27 and TRBJ2-7, with 8 bases aligning to TRBD2. V lost 7 bases and J lost 2; bases outside the gene matches: 7. Per germline, CDR1 MNHEY and CDR2 SMNVEV (reference sequence). The CDR3 runs 14 residues. Here the CDR3 DNA reads TGTGCCAGCACCCCAGCGGGGGCGGCCTACGAGCAGTACTTC. Protein: CASTPAGAAYEQYF.

V gene TRBV6-4 combines with J gene TRBJ1-2; D gene ambiguous. Germline values: CDR1 MRHNA, CDR2 SNTAGT. The CDR3 consists of 12 residues. The V gene lost 10 bases and the J gene lost 4 bases, with 13 bases spanning the gap. The CDR3 DNA follows: TGTGCCAACTGGACTCGGAGCTATGGCTACACCTTC. Translated, it gives CANWTRSYGYTF.

V and J are TRBV14 and TRBJ1-2; 7 bases line up with TRBD1. Germline V gene lookup returns CDR1 SGHDN and CDR2 FVKESK. Trimming took 3 bases from V and 9 from J; bases not matched to a gene: 13. This CDR3 has 15 residues. Written as DNA, the CDR3 is TGTGCCAGCAGCCAGGCGACAGGGCCCGGCTTTAGCTACACCTTC. Translation: CASSQATGPGFSYTF.

In its sample, this clone was seen once. The chain carries TRBV4-3 and TRBJ2-3; 14 bases fit TRBD2. V lost 1 base to trimming and J lost 6 bases; unmatched junction nucleotides: 9. The CDR3 totals 18 residues. Germline V gene sequence: CDR1 LGHNA, CDR2 YSLEER. The CDR3 nucleotides read TGCGCCAGCAGCCAAGGTGGACTAGCGGGGGGCGGGGGGGATACGCAGTATTTT. Translation gives CASSQGGLAGGGGDTQYF.

The gene calls are TRBV15 and TRBJ2-1; 10 bases match TRBD1. The germline gives CDR1 LNHNV, CDR2 YYDKDF (reference sequence). The CDR3 runs 19 residues. Unmatched junction bases numbered 9, after V lost 1 base and J lost 0 bases. This chain's CDR3 is CATSRGPRTGGSSYNEQFF. The CDR3 DNA reads as TGTGCCACCAGCAGAGGCCCGAGGACAGGGGGTAGCTCCTACAATGAGCAGTTCTTC.

This clone showed up just once. CDR3 bases: TGTGCCAGCAGAACCGGGACAGGGGCAAACACCATATATTTT. It encodes CASRTGTGANTIYF. V and J are TRBV5-8 and TRBJ1-3; 10 bases line up with TRBD1. The germline gives CDR1 SGHTS, CDR2 YDEGEE. This CDR3 contains 14 residues. Losses at the gene ends were 5 bases for V and 6 bases for J; bases not matched to a gene: 5.

V usage is TRBV5-6 and J usage is TRBJ1-2; tentative D call: TRBD1 (5 bases). The germline CDR1 and CDR2 sequences are SGHDT and YYEEEE. V was cut by 0 bases and J by 4 bases, with 10 bases left in between. The CDR3 sequence is 14 residues long. The CDR3: CASSLVQVRYGYTF. The CDR3 bases are TGTGCCAGCAGCTTGGTACAGGTGCGCTATGGCTACACCTTC.

The chain combines TRBV4-2 with TRBJ2-3; D is possibly TRBD2 (6 bases). V lost 1 base, J lost 2 bases, and 7 bases lay in between. The CDR3 is 14 amino acids. Germline CDR1 reads LGHNA; CDR2 reads YNFKEQ. The CDR3 here is CASSQGTTTDTQYF. The CDR3 coding sequence is TGTGCCAGCAGCCAAGGGACTACCACAGATACGCAGTATTTT.

This chain joins TRBV5-1 and TRBJ2-1; 7 bases match TRBD2. The germline V gene has CDR1 SGHRS and CDR2 YFSETQ. CDR3 length: 14 amino acids. The J segment lost 9 bases and the V segment lost 2 bases, leaving 8 bases of the junction unmatched. CDR3 sequence: CASSFLAVGGEQFF. DNA for the CDR3: TGCGCCAGCAGCTTCCTAGCGGTGGGGGGTGAGCAGTTCTTC.

The V and J genes are TRBV5-6 and TRBJ2-1; 8 nucleotides agree with TRBD1. The CDR3 totals 15 residues. V shed 4 bases, J shed 4 bases, and the junction held 7 bases outside the gene matches. The germline V gene encodes CDR1 SGHDT and CDR2 YYEEEE. The CDR3: CASSRRDRRYNEQFF. The CDR3 DNA follows: TGTGCCAGCAGCCGCCGGGACAGGAGATACAATGAGCAGTTCTTC.

The J gene is TRBJ1-1, the V gene TRBV6-5, with D possibly being TRBD1 (6 bases). V dropped 5 bases and J dropped 4 bases, with 17 bases sitting between them. CDR3 length equals 15 residues. Germline values: CDR1 MNHEY, CDR2 SVGAGI. DNA of the CDR3: TGTGCCAGCAGTACCGTTACAGGGTTTGGCACTGAAGCTTTCTTT. Protein sequence: CASSTVTGFGTEAFF.

The chain recombines TRBV19 with TRBJ1-6; 11 nucleotides match TRBD1. CDR3 length: 17 residues. After removal of 5 bases from V and 6 bases from J, the junction contained 9 bases not matched to a gene. Per germline, CDR1 LNHDA and CDR2 SQIVND (reference sequence). CDR3 residues: CASSARTGGSRNSPLHF. CDR3 coding DNA: TGTGCCAGTAGTGCCAGGACAGGGGGCAGCCGTAATTCACCCCTCCACTTT.

In its sample, this clone was seen a few times. The chain employs TRBV5-4 and TRBJ1-3; D is unclear. Trimming removed 1 base from V and 4 bases from J, with 12 bases in between. The CDR3 contains 15 residues. Germline V gene sequence: CDR1 SGHNT, CDR2 YYREEE (reference sequence). The CDR3 loop is CASSLRGLGGNTIYF. DNA of the CDR3: TGTGCCAGCAGCTTGCGAGGTTTAGGCGGAAACACCATATATTTT.

This clone came up a few times. The chain employs TRBV5-1 and TRBJ2-7; TRBD2 matches 15 bases. Per the germline V gene, CDR1 is SGHRS and CDR2 is YFSETQ. This CDR3 has 17 amino acids. Germline trimming cut 5 bases from V and 0 bases from J; bases unmatched to any gene: 6. CDR3 sequence: CASRTGLAGGPSYEQYF. CDR3 nucleotide sequence: TGCGCCAGCAGAACAGGACTAGCGGGAGGGCCCTCCTACGAGCAGTACTTC.